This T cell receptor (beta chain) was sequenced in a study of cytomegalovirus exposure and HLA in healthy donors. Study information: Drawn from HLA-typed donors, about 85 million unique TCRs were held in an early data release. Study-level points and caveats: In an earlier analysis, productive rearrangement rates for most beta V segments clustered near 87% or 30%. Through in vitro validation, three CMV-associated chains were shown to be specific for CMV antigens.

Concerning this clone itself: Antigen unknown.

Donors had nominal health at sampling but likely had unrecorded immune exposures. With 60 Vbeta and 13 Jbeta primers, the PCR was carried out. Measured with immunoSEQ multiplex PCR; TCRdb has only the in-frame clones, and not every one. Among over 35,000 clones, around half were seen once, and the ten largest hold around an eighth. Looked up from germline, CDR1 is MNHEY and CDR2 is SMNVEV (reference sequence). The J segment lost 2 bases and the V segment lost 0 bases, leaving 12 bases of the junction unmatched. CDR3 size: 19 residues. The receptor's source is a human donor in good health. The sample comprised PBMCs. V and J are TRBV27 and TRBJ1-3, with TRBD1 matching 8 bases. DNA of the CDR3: TGTGCCAGCAGTTTATCCATGCGGCAGGGGGCGAGGGCTGGAAACACCATATATTTT. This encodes CASSLSMRQGARAGNTIYF.